This T cell receptor (beta chain) appears in the sequencing data of a study of blood T cell repertoires in COVID-19. Repertoires were generated with immunoSEQ multiplex PCR, while TCRdb's copy carries only in-frame clones and drops some. This table has 250,000 to 350,000 clones, around 88% appearing once. Only a few counts were recorded for this clone. This CDR3 has 15 residues. Germline V gene lookup returns CDR1 SGHKS and CDR2 YYEKEE (reference sequence). The ends were cut back, 1 base at V and 4 bases at J, with 12 bases in the middle. This clonotype was obtained from a woman aged 40 to 50 who had recovered from COVID-19. The chain carries TRBV5-5 and TRBJ2-1, with D tentatively TRBD1 (6 bases). The sequenced sample consisted of PBMCs or T cells enriched from blood (not recorded which). The CDR3 coding sequence is TGTGCCAGCAGCTTGAGTAGGACAGATTACAATGAGCAGTTCTTC. Residues: CASSLSRTDYNEQFF.